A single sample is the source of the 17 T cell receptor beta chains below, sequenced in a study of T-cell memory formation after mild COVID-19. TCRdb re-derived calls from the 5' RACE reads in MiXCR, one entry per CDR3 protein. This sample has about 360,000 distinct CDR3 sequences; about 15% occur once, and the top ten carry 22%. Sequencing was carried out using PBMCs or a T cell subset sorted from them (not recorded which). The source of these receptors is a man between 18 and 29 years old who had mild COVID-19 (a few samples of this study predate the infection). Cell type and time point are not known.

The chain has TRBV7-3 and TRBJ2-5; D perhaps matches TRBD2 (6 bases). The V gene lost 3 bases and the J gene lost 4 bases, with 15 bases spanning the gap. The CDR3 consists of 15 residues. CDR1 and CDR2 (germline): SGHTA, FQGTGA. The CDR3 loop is CASSFRPGVGETQYF. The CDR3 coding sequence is TGTGCCAGCAGCTTTCGTCCGGGGGTCGGAGAGACCCAGTACTTC.

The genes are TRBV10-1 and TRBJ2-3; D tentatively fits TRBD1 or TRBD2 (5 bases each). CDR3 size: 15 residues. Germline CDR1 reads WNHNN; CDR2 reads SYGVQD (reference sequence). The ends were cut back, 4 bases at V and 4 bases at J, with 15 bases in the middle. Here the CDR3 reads CASSALDWGSDTQYF. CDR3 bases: TGCGCCAGCAGTGCACTAGACTGGGGGTCAGATACGCAGTATTTT.

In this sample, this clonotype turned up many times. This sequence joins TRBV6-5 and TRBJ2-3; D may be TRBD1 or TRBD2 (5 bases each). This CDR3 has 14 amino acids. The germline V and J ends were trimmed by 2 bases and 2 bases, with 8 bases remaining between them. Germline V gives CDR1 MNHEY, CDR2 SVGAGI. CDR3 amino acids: CASSYRDHTDTQYF. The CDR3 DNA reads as TGTGCCAGCAGTTACAGGGACCACACAGATACGCAGTATTTT.

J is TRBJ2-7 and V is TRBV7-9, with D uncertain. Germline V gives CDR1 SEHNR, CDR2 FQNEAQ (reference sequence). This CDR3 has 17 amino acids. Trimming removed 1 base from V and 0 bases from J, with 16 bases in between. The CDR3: CASSLVSLGRISYEQYF. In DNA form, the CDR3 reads TGTGCCAGCAGCTTAGTCTCTTTGGGCAGAATCTCCTACGAGCAGTACTTC.

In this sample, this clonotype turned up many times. The DNA for the CDR3 is TGTGCCAGCAGCGTAGACAGAAATGAGCAGTTCTTC. Translated, it gives CASSVDRNEQFF. This rearrangement joins TRBV9 to TRBJ2-1, with D unresolved. V lost 0 bases and J 7 bases, leaving 5 bases between the germline ends. Looked up from germline, CDR1 is SGDLS and CDR2 is YYNGEE. The CDR3 length is 12 residues.

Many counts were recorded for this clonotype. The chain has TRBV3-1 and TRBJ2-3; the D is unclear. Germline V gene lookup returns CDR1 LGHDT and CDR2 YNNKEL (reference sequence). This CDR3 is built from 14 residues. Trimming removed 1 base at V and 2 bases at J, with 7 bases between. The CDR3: CASSQGWITDTQYF. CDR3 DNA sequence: TGTGCCAGCAGCCAAGGGTGGATCACAGATACGCAGTATTTT.

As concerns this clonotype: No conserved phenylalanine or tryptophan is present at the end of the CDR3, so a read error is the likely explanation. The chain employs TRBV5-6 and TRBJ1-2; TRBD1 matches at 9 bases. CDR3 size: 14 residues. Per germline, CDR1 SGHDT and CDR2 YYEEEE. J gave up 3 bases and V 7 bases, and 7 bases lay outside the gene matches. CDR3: CASLGTGSDYGYTL. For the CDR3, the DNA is TGTGCCAGCTTAGGGACAGGGTCCGACTATGGCTACACCTTA.

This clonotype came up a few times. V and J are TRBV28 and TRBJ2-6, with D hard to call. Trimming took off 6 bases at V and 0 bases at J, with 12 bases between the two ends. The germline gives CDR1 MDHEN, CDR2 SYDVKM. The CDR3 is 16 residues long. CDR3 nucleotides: TGTGCCAGCAGCCCTATTGTAAGCTCTGGGGCCAACGTCCTGACTTTC. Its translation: CASSPIVSSGANVLTF.

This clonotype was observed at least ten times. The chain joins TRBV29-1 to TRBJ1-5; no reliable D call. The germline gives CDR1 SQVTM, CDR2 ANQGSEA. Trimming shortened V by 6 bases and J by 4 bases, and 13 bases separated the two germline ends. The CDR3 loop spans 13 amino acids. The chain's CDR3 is CSVAPQPNQPQHF. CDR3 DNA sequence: TGCAGCGTAGCACCACAGCCGAATCAGCCCCAGCATTTT.

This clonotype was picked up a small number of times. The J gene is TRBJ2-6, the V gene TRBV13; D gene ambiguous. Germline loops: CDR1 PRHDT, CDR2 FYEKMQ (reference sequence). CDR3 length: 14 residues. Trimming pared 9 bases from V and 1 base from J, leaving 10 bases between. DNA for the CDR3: TGTGCCAGTTCAATAACATCTGGGGCCAACGTCCTGACTTTC. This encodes CASSITSGANVLTF.

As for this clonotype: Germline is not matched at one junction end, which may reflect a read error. DNA for the CDR3: TGTGCCAGCAGTCCGGACAGACCGAACACCGGGGAGCTGTTTTTT. Its protein is CASSPDRPNTGELFF. V usage is TRBV5-1 and J usage is TRBJ2-2; D possibly corresponds to TRBD1 (6 bases). Germline CDR1 and CDR2: SGHRS and YFSETQ. The CDR3 spans 15 residues. Full variable domain (remainder filled in from reference TRBV5-1 and TRBJ2-2): KAGVTQTPRYLIKTRGQQVTLSCSPISGHRSVSWYQQTPGQGLQFLFEYFSETQRNKGNFPGRFSGRQFSNSRSEMNVSTLELGDSALYLCASSPDRPNTGELFFGEGSRLTVL.

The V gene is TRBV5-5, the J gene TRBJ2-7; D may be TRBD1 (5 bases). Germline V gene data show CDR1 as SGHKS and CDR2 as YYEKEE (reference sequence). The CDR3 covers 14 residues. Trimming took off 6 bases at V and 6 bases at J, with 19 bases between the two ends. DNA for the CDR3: TGTGCCAGCAATGTTGGGGCCGATTTGCGCGAGCAGTACGTC. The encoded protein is CASNVGADLREQYV.

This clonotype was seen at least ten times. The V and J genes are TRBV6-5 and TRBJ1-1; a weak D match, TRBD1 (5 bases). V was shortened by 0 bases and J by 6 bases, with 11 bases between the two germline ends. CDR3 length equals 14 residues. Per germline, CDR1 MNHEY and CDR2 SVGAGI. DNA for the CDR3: TGTGCCAGCAGTTACTCATTGGGGACCCCTGAAGCTTTCTTT. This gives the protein CASSYSLGTPEAFF.

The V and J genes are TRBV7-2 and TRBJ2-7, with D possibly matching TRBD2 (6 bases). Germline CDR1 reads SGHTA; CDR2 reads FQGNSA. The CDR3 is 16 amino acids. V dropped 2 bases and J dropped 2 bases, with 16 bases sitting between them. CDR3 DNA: TGTGCCAGCAGCTTACGGGGGTCGGCAGATACCTACGAGCAGTACTTC. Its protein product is CASSLRGSADTYEQYF. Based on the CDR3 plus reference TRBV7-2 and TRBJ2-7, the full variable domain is GAGVSQSPSNKVTEKGKDVELRCDPISGHTALYWYRQSLGQGLEFLIYFQGNSAPDKSGLPSDRFSAERTGGSVSTLTIQRTQQEDSAVYLCASSLRGSADTYEQYFGPGTRLTVT.

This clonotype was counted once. CDR3 bases: TGTGCCAGCAGCCAATCGGACAGGGAGTTCTTC. Translating it yields CASSQSDREFF. V is TRBV11-2 and J is TRBJ2-1; 8 bases are shared with TRBD1. In germline, CDR1 is SGHAT, CDR2 FQNNGV. V trimming: 5 bases; J trimming: 14 bases; junction bases outside the gene matches: 5. The CDR3 consists of 11 residues.

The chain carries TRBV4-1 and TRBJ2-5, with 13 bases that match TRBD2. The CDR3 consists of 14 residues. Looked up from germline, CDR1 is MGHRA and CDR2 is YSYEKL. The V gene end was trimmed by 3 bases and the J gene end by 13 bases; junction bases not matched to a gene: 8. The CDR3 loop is CASSHVGGLAGSYF. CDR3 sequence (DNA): TGCGCCAGCAGCCACGTCGGGGGACTAGCGGGGTCGTACTTC.

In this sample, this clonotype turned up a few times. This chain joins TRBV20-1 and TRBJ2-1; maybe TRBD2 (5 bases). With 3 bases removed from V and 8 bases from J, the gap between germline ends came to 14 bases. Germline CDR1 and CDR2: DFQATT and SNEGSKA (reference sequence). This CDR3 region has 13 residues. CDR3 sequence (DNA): TGCAGTGCTAGCGGCCAGCGGTTCGATGAGCAGTTCTTC. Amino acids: CSASGQRFDEQFF.